There are many counts of the clone carrying this TCR beta chain. What it recognizes is unknown. Preparing the TCRbeta library involved the use of unique molecular identifiers. TCRdb reprocessed the PCR reads via MiXCR and lists one record per CDR3 protein. The table shows about 130,000 distinct CDR3 sequences, with more than 9.5% occurring only once. CDR3 length: 12 residues. From germline, CDR1 is DFQATT and CDR2 SNEGSKA (reference sequence). These data belong to a study of T-cell reconstitution after alpha-beta-depleted transplantation in children. Study-wide points: The high TCRbeta diversity at day 60 in some patients came from surviving recipient T cells and thymic progenitors. A year had passed since transplant, and T-cell counts and diversity by then came mostly from newly produced T cells. Reportedly, only several hundred clones from non-depleted graft cells drove alpha-beta T-cell counts at about two months.

The chain couples TRBV20-1 to TRBJ2-5, with a tentative D call TRBD2 (6 bases). The TCR originated in a girl under two years old who had a stem cell transplant for combined immunodeficiency, so the T cells may come from the graft donor. The sample consisted of PBMCs, mostly from graft donor cells, taken 180 days after TCRalphabeta/CD19-depleted stem cell transplant. CDR3 sequence reads: CSGKGTSETQYF. Written as DNA, the CDR3 is TGCAGCGGCAAAGGGACTTCAGAGACCCAGTACTTC.